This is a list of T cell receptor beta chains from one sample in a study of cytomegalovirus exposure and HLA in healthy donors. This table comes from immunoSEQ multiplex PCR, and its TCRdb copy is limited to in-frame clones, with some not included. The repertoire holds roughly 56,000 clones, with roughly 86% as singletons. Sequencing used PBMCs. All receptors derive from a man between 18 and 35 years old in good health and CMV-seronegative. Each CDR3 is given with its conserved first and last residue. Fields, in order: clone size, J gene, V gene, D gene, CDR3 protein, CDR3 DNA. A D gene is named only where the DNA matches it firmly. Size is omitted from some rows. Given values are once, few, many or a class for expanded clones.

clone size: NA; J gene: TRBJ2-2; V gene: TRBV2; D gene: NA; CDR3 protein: CASSETHTGELFF; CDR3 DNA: TGTGCCAGCAGTGAAACTCACACCGGGGAGCTGTTTTTT
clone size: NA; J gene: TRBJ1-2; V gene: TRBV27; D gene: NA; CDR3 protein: CASSQPGVDYGYTF; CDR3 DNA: TGTGCCAGCAGTCAACCAGGGGTGGACTATGGCTACACCTTC
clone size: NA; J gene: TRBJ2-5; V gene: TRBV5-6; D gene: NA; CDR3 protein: CASSWSPETQYF; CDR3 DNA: TGTGCCAGCAGCTGGAGCCCAGAGACCCAGTACTTC
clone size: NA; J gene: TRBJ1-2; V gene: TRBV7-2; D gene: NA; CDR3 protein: CASSFGGAGYTF; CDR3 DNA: TGTGCCAGCAGCTTCGGAGGGGCCGGCTACACCTTC
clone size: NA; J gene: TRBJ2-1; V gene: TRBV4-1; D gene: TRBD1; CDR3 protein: CASSQEPRDRENEQFF; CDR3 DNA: TGCGCCAGCAGCCAAGAACCCCGGGACAGGGAAAATGAGCAGTTCTTC
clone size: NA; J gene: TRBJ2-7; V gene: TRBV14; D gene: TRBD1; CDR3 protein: CASSKLTGGGEQYF; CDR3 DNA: TGTGCCAGCAGCAAGCTCACAGGGGGCGGCGAGCAGTACTTC
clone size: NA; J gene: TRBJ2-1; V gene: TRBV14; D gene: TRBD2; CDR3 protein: CASSQRMASGGAVDEQFF; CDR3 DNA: TGTGCCAGCAGCCAGAGGATGGCTAGCGGGGGGGCCGTCGATGAGCAGTTCTTC
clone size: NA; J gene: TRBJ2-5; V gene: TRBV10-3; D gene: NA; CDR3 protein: CAISEDIQETQYF; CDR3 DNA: TGTGCCATCAGTGAGGACATCCAAGAGACCCAGTACTTC
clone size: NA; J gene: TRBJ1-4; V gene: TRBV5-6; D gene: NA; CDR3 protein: CASSLAGMWEKLFF; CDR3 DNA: TGTGCCAGCAGCTTGGCCGGTATGTGGGAAAAACTGTTTTTT
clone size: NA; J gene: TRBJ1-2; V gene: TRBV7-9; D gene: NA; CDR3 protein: CASSLQEARSYGYTF; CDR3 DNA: TGTGCCAGCAGCTTACAGGAGGCCAGGTCCTATGGCTACACCTTC
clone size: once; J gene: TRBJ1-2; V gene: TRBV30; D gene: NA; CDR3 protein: CACWGGFNYGYTF; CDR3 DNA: TGTGCCTGCTGGGGCGGATTTAACTATGGCTACACCTTC
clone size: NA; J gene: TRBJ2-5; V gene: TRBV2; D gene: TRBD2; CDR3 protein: CASSGLAGGQETQYF; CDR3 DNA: TGTGCCAGCAGTGGTTTAGCGGGGGGGCAAGAGACCCAGTACTTC
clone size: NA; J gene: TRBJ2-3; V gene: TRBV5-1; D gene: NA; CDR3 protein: CASSLDRLPDTQYF; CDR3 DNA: TGCGCCAGCAGCTTGGACAGGCTCCCAGATACGCAGTATTTT
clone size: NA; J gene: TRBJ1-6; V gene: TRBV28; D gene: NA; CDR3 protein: CASGKEGVWTPLHF; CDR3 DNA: TGTGCCAGCGGCAAGGAAGGAGTCTGGACACCCCTCCACTTT
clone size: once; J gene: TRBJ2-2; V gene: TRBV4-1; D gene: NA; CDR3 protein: CASSRDSLRGHAGELFF; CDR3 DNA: TGCGCCAGCAGCCGGGACTCTTTGAGGGGGCACGCCGGGGAGCTGTTTTTT
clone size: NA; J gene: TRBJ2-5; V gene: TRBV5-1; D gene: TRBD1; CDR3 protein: CASSSGGRLETQYF; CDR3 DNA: TGCGCCAGCAGCTCAGGGGGCCGGCTAGAGACCCAGTACTTC
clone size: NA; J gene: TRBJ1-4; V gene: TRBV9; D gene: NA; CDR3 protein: CASSAGVGGEKLFF; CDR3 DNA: TGTGCCAGCAGCGCGGGGGTCGGCGGGGAAAAACTGTTTTTT
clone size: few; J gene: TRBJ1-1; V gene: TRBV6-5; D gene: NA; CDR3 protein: CASSPRVGTEAFF; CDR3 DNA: TGTGCCAGCAGCCCCAGGGTGGGCACTGAAGCTTTCTTT
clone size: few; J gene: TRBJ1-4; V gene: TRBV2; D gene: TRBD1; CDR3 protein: CASGLTGIPNEKLFF; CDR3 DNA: TGTGCCAGCGGGTTGACAGGGATACCTAATGAAAAACTGTTTTTT
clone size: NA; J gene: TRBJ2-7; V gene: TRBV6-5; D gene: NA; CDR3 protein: CASSVGNSYEQYF; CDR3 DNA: TGTGCCAGCAGTGTCGGGAATTCGTACGAGCAGTACTTC